One and the same sample provided the 22 T cell receptor beta chains below, sequenced in a study of cytomegalovirus exposure and HLA in healthy donors. Primers included in the PCR were 60 Vbeta and 13 Jbeta primers. Some clones are missing from TCRdb's copy, which holds only in-frame ones; the method was immunoSEQ multiplex PCR. This listing includes under 200,000 clones. Sequencing used PBMCs. The origin of the receptors is a woman aged 18-29 years in good health and CMV-seropositive.

This chain uses TRBV6-5 with TRBJ1-2; D unresolved. The V gene lost 2 bases and the J gene lost 5 bases, with 9 bases spanning the gap. The CDR3 has 13 residues. The germline CDR1 and CDR2 sequences are MNHEY and SVGAGI. In DNA form, the CDR3 reads TGTGCCAGCAGTTACCGAACATTTTATGGCTACACCTTC. It specifies CASSYRTFYGYTF.

V is TRBV27 and J is TRBJ1-5; D may be TRBD1 (5 bases). The V gene's germline CDR1 is MNHEY and CDR2 SMNVEV (reference sequence). With 3 bases removed from V and 2 bases from J, the gap between germline ends came to 8 bases. This CDR3 contains 14 residues. The CDR3 DNA follows: TGTGCCAGCAGTTTCAGGGTGGGCAATCAGCCCCAGCATTTT. Its protein is CASSFRVGNQPQHF.

The rearrangement links TRBV5-6 to TRBJ1-5; 8 positions agree with TRBD1. With 1 base clipped from V and 5 bases from J, the junction kept 5 bases outside the gene matches. CDR3 length: 15 residues. Germline V CDR1 and CDR2: SGHDT, YYEEEE. CDR3 protein: CASSLLDRDDQPQHF. The CDR3 DNA reads as TGTGCCAGCAGCTTGCTGGACAGGGACGATCAGCCCCAGCATTTT.

The V and J genes are TRBV4-1 and TRBJ1-1, with no clear D. Trimming left V 1 base short and J 0 bases short, with 15 bases between. CDR3 size: 17 residues. Germline V gene sequence: CDR1 MGHRA, CDR2 YSYEKL. The CDR3 nucleotides are TGCGCCAGCAGCCAAGGAAAAGCTGGAGTAATGAACACTGAAGCTTTCTTT. Translating gives CASSQGKAGVMNTEAFF.

The chain links TRBV5-1 to TRBJ2-1; 8 bases are shared with TRBD2. V lost 3 bases, J lost 3 bases, and 2 bases stayed unmatched. The CDR3 runs to 14 residues. CDR1 and CDR2 (germline): SGHRS, YFSETQ. Here the CDR3 DNA reads TGCGCCAGCAGCTCAGCGGGAGTCTACAATGAGCAGTTCTTC. The encoded protein is CASSSAGVYNEQFF.

The chain recombines TRBV13 with TRBJ1-2; TRBD1 is a possible D gene (6 bases). The CDR3 has 14 residues. Trimming stripped 4 bases from V and 6 bases from J, with 15 bases between. Germline V gives CDR1 PRHDT, CDR2 FYEKMQ (reference sequence). Here the CDR3 reads CASSSRPKGDGYTF. DNA for the CDR3: TGTGCCAGCAGCTCCAGACCTAAGGGGGATGGCTACACCTTC.

V gene TRBV29-1 combines with J gene TRBJ1-1, with D perhaps TRBD1 (5 bases). V was clipped by 6 bases and J by 0 bases, with 11 bases between them. The CDR3 loop spans 13 amino acids. The germline V gene encodes CDR1 SQVTM and CDR2 ANQGSEA. CDR3: CSVQTAMNTEAFF. CDR3 coding DNA: TGCAGCGTCCAGACAGCCATGAACACTGAAGCTTTCTTT.

The chain employs TRBV18 and TRBJ1-1; 9 positions match TRBD1. The CDR3 consists of 16 residues. V shed 2 bases, J shed 1 base, and the junction held 5 bases outside the gene matches. From germline, CDR1 is KGHSH and CDR2 LQKENI. The CDR3 DNA follows: TGTGCCAGCTCACCAAAAACAGGGGGCTGGAACACTGAAGCTTTCTTT. This sequence encodes CASSPKTGGWNTEAFF.

The V gene is TRBV5-6, the J gene TRBJ2-5, with TRBD1 matching 7 bases. The tail of the sequence fits TRBJ2-7 better, so the J call may be wrong. CDR1 SGHDT and CDR2 YYEEEE come from the germline V gene. The CDR3 consists of 13 residues. The CDR3 region has the DNA TGTGCCAGCAGCTTTGGGACAGTCTACGAGCAGTACTTC. Protein sequence: CASSFGTVYEQYF.

The rearrangement joins TRBV25-1 to TRBJ2-7; TRBD1 matches at 7 bases. The CDR3 sequence is 13 residues long. The junction had 13 bases not matched to a gene; V was cut back by 10 bases and J by 7 bases. CDR1 and CDR2 (germline): MGHDK, SYGVNS. The CDR3 is CATGVGDREEQYF. Written as DNA, the CDR3 is TGTGCCACCGGGGTGGGGGACAGAGAAGAGCAGTACTTC.

This sequence joins TRBV18 and TRBJ1-3, with D unclear. V gave up 0 bases and J gave up 0 bases, with 12 bases separating them. This CDR3 has 17 amino acids. CDR1 and CDR2 (germline): KGHSH, LQKENI. CDR3 sequence reads: CASSPPRGQLSGNTIYF. The CDR3 coding sequence is TGTGCCAGCTCACCACCTCGAGGGCAACTCTCTGGAAACACCATATATTTT.

The chain recombines TRBV2 with TRBJ1-1, with D perhaps matching TRBD1 (6 bases). CDR1 is SNHLY, CDR2 FYNNEI, per germline. The V gene lost 6 bases and the J gene lost 4 bases, with 15 bases spanning the gap. CDR3 size: 14 residues. CDR3 amino acids: CASRFRGGVTEAFF. In DNA, the CDR3 is TGTGCCAGCAGGTTTCGTGGGGGCGTCACTGAAGCTTTCTTT.

The chain recombines TRBV4-1 with TRBJ2-5, with D unclear. The CDR3 has 12 residues. V lost 3 bases, J lost 3 bases, and 5 bases lay in between. In germline, CDR1 is MGHRA, CDR2 YSYEKL. In DNA, the CDR3 is TGCGCCAGCAGCCACGTCGAAGAGACCCAGTACTTC. Protein product: CASSHVEETQYF.

V is TRBV15 and J is TRBJ1-2; possibly TRBD1 for D (6 bases). Germline values: CDR1 LNHNV, CDR2 YYDKDF (reference sequence). Trimming stripped 7 bases from V and 4 bases from J, with 13 bases between. The CDR3 runs to 13 residues. The CDR3 loop is CATNSIQGYGYTF. CDR3 nucleotide sequence: TGTGCCACCAACAGTATACAGGGCTATGGCTACACCTTC.

The V and J genes are TRBV13 and TRBJ2-4; D possibly corresponds to TRBD1 (7 bases). The CDR3 length is 16 residues. Trimming removed 5 bases from V and 4 bases from J, with 18 bases in between. Germline assignment: CDR1 PRHDT and CDR2 FYEKMQ (reference sequence). This chain's CDR3 is CASSVAGGSVKNIQYF. CDR3 DNA sequence: TGTGCCAGCAGCGTCGCAGGGGGGAGCGTAAAAAACATTCAGTACTTC.

The chain recombines TRBV9 with TRBJ1-3, with 11 nucleotides matching TRBD1. The J segment lost 0 bases and the V segment lost 3 bases, leaving 5 bases of the junction unmatched. CDR1 and CDR2 (germline): SGDLS, YYNGEE. The CDR3 length is 17 residues. CDR3 nucleotide sequence: TGTGCCAGCAGCGCCCGGACAGGGGGCTCCTCTGGAAACACCATATATTTT. Its translation is CASSARTGGSSGNTIYF.

The chain couples TRBV7-2 to TRBJ1-1; D remains unclear. Germline CDR1 reads SGHTA; CDR2 reads FQGNSA. Trimming took off 1 base at V and 11 bases at J, with 14 bases between the two ends. This CDR3 is built from 13 residues. This CDR3 is CASSLDPTGVAFF. In DNA form, the CDR3 reads TGTGCCAGCAGCTTAGACCCAACTGGTGTGGCTTTCTTT.

This chain uses TRBV6-5 with TRBJ2-6; 8 positions match TRBD1. Germline CDR1 MNHEY, CDR2 SVGAGI. CDR3 length equals 14 residues. V trimming: 9 bases; J trimming: 6 bases; junction bases outside the gene matches: 7. The CDR3 spells CASAGGVEANVLTF. CDR3 nucleotide sequence: TGTGCCAGTGCAGGGGGCGTAGAGGCCAACGTCCTGACTTTC.

V gene TRBV6-1 combines with J gene TRBJ2-3, with D possibly being TRBD1 (6 bases). This CDR3 region has 13 residues. Germline V gene data show CDR1 as MNHNS and CDR2 as SASEGT. V shed 5 bases and J shed 6 bases, with 12 bases lying between them. In DNA form, the CDR3 reads TGTGCCAGCAGTCCCACAGGGCCGGATACGCAGTATTTT. This sequence encodes CASSPTGPDTQYF.

The chain carries TRBV4-3 and TRBJ2-7; 8 bases are a match to TRBD1. Germline CDR1 reads LGHNA; CDR2 reads YSLEER. This CDR3 has 15 amino acids. Trimming at V came to 3 bases and at J to 2 bases, leaving 6 bases not matched to a gene. CDR3: CASSQSRGPTYEQYF. For the CDR3, the DNA is TGCGCCAGCAGCCAGTCCAGGGGGCCCACCTACGAGCAGTACTTC.

V gene TRBV7-8 combines with J gene TRBJ2-5, with 7 bases identical to TRBD1. The J call may be faulty, since TRBJ2-7 better matches the DNA end. The CDR3 is made up of 15 amino acids. Germline loops: CDR1 SGHVS, CDR2 FQNEAQ. This chain's CDR3 is CASSFGSTGLFEQYF. CDR3 in DNA: TGTGCCAGCAGCTTCGGTTCGACAGGGTTGTTCGAGCAGTACTTC.

V gene TRBV7-9 combines with J gene TRBJ1-1; a weak D match, TRBD1 (6 bases). Looked up from germline, CDR1 is SEHNR and CDR2 is FQNEAQ (reference sequence). The V end lost 1 base, the J end lost 1 base, and 7 bases lay between the germline ends. CDR3 length: 14 amino acids. CDR3 sequence reads: CASSLGQENTEAFF. Here the CDR3 DNA reads TGTGCCAGCAGCTTAGGACAGGAGAACACTGAAGCTTTCTTT.